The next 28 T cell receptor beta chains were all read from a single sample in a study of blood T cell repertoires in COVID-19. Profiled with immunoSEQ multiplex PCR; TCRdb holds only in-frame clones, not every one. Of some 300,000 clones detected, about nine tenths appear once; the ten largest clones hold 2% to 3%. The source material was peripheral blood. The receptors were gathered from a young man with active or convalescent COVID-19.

CDR3 amino acids: CASSPLTGTGGGEQYF. The DNA of the CDR3 is TGTGCCAGCAGTCCCCTTACCGGGACAGGGGGTGGCGAGCAGTACTTC. V usage is TRBV27 and J usage is TRBJ2-7; 11 bases align to TRBD1. The CDR3 loop spans 16 amino acids. Germline CDR1 MNHEY, CDR2 SMNVEV (reference sequence). V lost 5 bases and J lost 6; bases outside the gene matches: 12.

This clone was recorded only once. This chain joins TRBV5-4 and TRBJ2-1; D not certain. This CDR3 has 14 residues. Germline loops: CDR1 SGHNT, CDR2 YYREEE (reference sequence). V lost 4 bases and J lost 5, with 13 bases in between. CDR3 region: CASSRQETHNEQFF. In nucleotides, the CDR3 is TGTGCCAGCAGCCGCCAAGAGACTCACAATGAGCAGTTCTTC.

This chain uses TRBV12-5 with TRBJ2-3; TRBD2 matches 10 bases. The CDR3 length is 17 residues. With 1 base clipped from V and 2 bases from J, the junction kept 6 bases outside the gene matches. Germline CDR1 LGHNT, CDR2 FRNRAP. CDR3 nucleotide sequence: TGTGCTAGTGGTTTGGGACAACTAGCGGGACTCACAGATACGCAGTATTTT. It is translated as CASGLGQLAGLTDTQYF.

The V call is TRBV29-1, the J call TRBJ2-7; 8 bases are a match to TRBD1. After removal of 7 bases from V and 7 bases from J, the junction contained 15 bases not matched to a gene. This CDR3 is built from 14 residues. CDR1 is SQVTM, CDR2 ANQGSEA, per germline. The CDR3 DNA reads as TGCAGCGCTACCGAACGCAGGGGGCTAGAAGAGCAGTACTTC. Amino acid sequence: CSATERRGLEEQYF.

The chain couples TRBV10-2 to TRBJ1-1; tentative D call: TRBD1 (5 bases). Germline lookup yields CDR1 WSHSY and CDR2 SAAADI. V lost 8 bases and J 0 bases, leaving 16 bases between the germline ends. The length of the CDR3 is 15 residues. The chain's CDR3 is CASCPGSVMNTEAFF. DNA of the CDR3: TGCGCCAGCTGCCCAGGGTCAGTTATGAACACTGAAGCTTTCTTT.

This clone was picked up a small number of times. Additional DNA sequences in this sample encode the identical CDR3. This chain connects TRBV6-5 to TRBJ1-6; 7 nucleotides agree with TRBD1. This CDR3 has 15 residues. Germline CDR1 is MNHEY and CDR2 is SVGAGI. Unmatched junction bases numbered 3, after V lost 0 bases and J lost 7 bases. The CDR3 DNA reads TGTGCCAGCAGTTACTCGGGACAGCGGAATTCACCCCTCCACTTT. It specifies CASSYSGQRNSPLHF.

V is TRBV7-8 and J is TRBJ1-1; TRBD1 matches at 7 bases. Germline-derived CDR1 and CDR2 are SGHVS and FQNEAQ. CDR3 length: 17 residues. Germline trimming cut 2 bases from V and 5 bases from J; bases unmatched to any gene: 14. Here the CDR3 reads CASSLSRQGLEGTEAFF. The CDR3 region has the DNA TGTGCCAGCAGCTTAAGTCGACAGGGACTGGAGGGTACTGAAGCTTTCTTT. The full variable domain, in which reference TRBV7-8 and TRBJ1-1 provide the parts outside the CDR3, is GAGVSQSPRYKVAKRGQDVALRCDPISGHVSLFWYQQALGQGPEFLTYFQNEAQLDKSGLPSDRFFAERPEGSVSTLKIQRTQQEDSAVYLCASSLSRQGLEGTEAFFGQGTRLTVV.

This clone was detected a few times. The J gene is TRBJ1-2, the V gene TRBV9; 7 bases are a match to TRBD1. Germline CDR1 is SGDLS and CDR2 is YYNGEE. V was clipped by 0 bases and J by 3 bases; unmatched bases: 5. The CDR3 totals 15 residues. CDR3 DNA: TGTGCCAGCAGCGTAGGGCAGGGGGGCCACTATGGCTACACCTTC. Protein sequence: CASSVGQGGHYGYTF.

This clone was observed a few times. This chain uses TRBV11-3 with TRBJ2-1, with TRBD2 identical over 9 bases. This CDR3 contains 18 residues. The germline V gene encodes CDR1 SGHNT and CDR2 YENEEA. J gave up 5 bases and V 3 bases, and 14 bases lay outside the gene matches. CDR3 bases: TGTGCCAGCAGCTTCCTGAGACTAGCGGACCCCTGGGACAATGAGCAGTTCTTC. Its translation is CASSFLRLADPWDNEQFF.

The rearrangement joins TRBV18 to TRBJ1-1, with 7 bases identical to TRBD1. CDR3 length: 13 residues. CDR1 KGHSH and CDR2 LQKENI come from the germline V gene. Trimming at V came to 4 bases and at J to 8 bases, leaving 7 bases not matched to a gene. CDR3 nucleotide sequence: TGTGCCAGCTCACAGACAGGGCCTAACGAAGCTTTCTTT. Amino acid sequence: CASSQTGPNEAFF. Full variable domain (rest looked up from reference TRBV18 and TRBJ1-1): NAGVMQNPRHLVRRRGQEARLRCSPMKGHSHVYWYRQLPEEGLKFMVYLQKENIIDESGMPKERFSAEFPKEGPSILRIQQVVRGDSAAYFCASSQTGPNEAFFGQGTRLTVV.

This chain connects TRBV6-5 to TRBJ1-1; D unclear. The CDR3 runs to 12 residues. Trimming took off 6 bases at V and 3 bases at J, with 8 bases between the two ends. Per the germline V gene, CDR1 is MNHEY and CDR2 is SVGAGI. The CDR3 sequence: CASSPYDTEAFF. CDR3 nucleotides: TGTGCCAGCAGCCCCTACGACACTGAAGCTTTCTTT.

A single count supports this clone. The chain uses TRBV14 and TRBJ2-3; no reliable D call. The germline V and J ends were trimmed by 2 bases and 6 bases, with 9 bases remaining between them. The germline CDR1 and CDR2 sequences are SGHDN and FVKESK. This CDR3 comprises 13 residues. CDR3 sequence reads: CASSQLRWDTQYF. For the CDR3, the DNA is TGTGCCAGCAGCCAACTGCGGTGGGATACGCAGTATTTT.

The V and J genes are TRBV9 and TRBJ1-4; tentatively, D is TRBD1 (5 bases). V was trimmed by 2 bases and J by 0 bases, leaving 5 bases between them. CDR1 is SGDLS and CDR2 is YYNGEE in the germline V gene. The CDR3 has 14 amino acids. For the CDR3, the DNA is TGTGCCAGCAGCGTCAGGGCAACTAATGAAAAACTGTTTTTT. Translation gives CASSVRATNEKLFF.

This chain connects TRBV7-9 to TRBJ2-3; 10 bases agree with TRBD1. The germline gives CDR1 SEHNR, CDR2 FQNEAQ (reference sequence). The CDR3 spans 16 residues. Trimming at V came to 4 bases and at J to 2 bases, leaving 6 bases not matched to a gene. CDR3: CASSSLTGGFTDTQYF. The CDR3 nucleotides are TGTGCCAGCAGCTCCCTGACAGGGGGCTTCACAGATACGCAGTATTTT.

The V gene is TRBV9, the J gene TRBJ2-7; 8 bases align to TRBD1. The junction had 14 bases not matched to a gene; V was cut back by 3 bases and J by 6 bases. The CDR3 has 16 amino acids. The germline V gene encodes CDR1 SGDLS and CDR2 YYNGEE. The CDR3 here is CASSAPGGVEPGEQYF. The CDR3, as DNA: TGTGCCAGCAGCGCCCCAGGGGGCGTCGAACCCGGCGAGCAGTACTTC. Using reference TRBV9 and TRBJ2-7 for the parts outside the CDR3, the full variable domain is DSGVTQTPKHLITATGQRVTLRCSPRSGDLSVYWYQQSLDQGLQFLIQYYNGEERAKGNILERFSAQQFPDLHSELNLSSLELGDSALYFCASSAPGGVEPGEQYFGPGTRLTVT.

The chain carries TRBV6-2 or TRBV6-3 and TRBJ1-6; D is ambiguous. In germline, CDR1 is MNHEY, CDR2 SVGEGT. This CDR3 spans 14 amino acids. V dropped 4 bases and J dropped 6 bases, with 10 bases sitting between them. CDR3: CASSSWASNSPLHF. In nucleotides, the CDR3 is TGTGCCAGCAGTTCTTGGGCGAGTAATTCACCCCTCCACTTT.

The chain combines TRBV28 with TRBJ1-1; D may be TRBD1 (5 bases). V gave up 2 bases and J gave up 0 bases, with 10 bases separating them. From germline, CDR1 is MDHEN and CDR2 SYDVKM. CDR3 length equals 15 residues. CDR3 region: CASSLGAGLNTEAFF. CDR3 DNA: TGTGCCAGCAGTTTAGGGGCCGGCTTGAACACTGAAGCTTTCTTT.

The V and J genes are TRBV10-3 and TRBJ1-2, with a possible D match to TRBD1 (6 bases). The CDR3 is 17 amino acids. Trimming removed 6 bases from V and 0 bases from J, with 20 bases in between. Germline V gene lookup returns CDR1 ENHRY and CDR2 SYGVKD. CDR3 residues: CAISGGAGTHTNYGYTF. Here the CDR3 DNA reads TGTGCCATCAGCGGGGGGGCAGGGACCCATACTAACTATGGCTACACCTTC.

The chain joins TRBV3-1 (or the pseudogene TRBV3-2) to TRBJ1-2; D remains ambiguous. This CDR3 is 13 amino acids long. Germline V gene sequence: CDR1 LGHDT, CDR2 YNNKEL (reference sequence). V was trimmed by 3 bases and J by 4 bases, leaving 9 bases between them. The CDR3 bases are TGTGCCAGCAGCCATGAGGGTTCCTATGGCTACACCTTC. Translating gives CASSHEGSYGYTF.

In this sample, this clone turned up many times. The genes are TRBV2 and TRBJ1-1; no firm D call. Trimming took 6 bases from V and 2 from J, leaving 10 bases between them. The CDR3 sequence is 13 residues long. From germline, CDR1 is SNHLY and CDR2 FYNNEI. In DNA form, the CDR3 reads TGTGCCAGCAGGGCAGACTACAACACTGAAGCTTTCTTT. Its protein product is CASRADYNTEAFF.

In nucleotides, the CDR3 is TGTGCCAGCAGGGATACAGGGGGCTATGGCTACACCTTC. It yields the protein CASRDTGGYGYTF. The gene calls are TRBV2 and TRBJ1-2; 8 positions agree with TRBD1. CDR3 length equals 13 residues. Germline-derived CDR1 and CDR2 are SNHLY and FYNNEI. V lost 6 bases and J lost 4; bases outside the gene matches: 4.

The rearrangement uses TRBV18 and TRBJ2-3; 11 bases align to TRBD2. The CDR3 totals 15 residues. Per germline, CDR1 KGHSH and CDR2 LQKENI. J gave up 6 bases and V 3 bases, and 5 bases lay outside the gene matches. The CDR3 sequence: CASSPNSGGADTQYF. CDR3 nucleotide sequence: TGTGCCAGCTCACCCAATAGCGGGGGGGCGGATACGCAGTATTTT.

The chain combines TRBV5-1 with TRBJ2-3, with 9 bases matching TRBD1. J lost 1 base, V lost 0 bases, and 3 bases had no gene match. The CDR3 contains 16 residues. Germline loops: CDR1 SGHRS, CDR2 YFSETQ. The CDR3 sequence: CASSLGWTGGTDTQYF. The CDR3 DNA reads TGCGCCAGCAGCTTGGGTTGGACAGGGGGCACAGATACGCAGTATTTT.

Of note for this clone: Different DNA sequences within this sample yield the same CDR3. The CDR3 sequence: CASSLGRDYEQYF. In DNA form, the CDR3 reads TGTGCCAGCAGCTTGGGCAGGGACTACGAGCAGTACTTC. The J gene is TRBJ2-7, the V gene TRBV7-2; possible D gene TRBD1, 5 bases. CDR3 length: 13 amino acids. Germline loops: CDR1 SGHTA, CDR2 FQGNSA. The V gene lost 3 bases and the J gene lost 3 bases, with 9 bases spanning the gap. Full variable domain (outside the CDR3, taken from reference TRBV7-2 and TRBJ2-7): GAGVSQSPSNKVTEKGKDVELRCDPISGHTALYWYRQSLGQGLEFLIYFQGNSAPDKSGLPSDRFSAERTGGSVSTLTIQRTQQEDSAVYLCASSLGRDYEQYFGPGTRLTVT.

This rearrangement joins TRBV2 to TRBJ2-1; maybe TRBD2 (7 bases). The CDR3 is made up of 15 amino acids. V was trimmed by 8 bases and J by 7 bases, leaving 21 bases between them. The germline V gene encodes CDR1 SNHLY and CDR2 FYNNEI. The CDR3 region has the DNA TGTGCCAGCCGAGGGGAGGGGGGACGGTTTAATGAGCAGTTCTTC. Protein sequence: CASRGEGGRFNEQFF. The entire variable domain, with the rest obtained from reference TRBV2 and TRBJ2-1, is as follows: EPEVTQTPSHQVTQMGQEVILRCVPISNHLYFYWYRQILGQKVEFLVSFYNNEISEKSEIFDDQFSVERPDGSNFTLKIRSTKLEDSAMYFCASRGEGGRFNEQFFGPGTRLTVL.

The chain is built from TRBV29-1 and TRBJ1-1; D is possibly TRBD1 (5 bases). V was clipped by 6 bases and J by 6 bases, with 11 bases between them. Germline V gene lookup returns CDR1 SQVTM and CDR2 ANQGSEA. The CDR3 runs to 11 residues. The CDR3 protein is CSVARAAEAFF. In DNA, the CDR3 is TGCAGCGTGGCCAGGGCGGCTGAAGCTTTCTTT.

This CDR3 reads CASYSLGELFF. The CDR3 nucleotides read TGTGCCAGTTATAGCCTCGGGGAGCTGTTTTTT. The rearrangement joins TRBV28 to TRBJ2-2; no definite D call. CDR3 size: 11 residues. The germline V gene has CDR1 MDHEN and CDR2 SYDVKM. V lost 9 bases and J 7 bases, leaving 9 bases between the germline ends.

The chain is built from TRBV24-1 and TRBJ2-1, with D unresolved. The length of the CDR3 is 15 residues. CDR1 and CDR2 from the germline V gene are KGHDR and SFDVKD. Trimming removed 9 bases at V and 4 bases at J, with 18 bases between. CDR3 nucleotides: TGTGCCACCGCTGCCGGCAGAGCGCAATACAATGAGCAGTTCTTC. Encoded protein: CATAAGRAQYNEQFF.